This is a list of T cell receptor beta chains from one sample in a study of T and B cells in COVID-19 patients. TCRdb independently ran MiXCR on the multiplex PCR reads; one entry per CDR3 protein. The sample records 6,000 to 7,500 distinct CDR3 sequences, approximately 22% being singletons. The specimen was blood. The receptors come from a human donor who had recovered from COVID-19. CDR3s leave out the opening cysteine and the closing phenylalanine or tryptophan. Expanded clones get a size class; other rows say once, few or many, or leave the size out.

v_gene	abundance	j_gene	CDR3aa
TRBV27	few	TRBJ1-2	ASSWGGGRYGYT
TRBV29-1	once	TRBJ2-3	SAIAGGPGTDTQY
TRBV20-1	few	TRBJ1-6	SARDQGSSNSPLH
TRBV29-1	medium-sized	TRBJ1-5	SVNSGGGQPQH
TRBV6-6	many	TRBJ1-2	ASSSPGVYGYT
TRBV7-9	many	TRBJ2-3	ASSFGEARGDTQY
TRBV6-2/TRBV6-3	-	TRBJ1-5	ASRGGGNQPQH
TRBV27	-	TRBJ2-1	ASGGSSYNEQF
TRBV12-3/TRBV12-4	few	TRBJ1-1	ASSSLGAEAF
TRBV5-1	few	TRBJ2-4	ASSSEGFVGNIQY
TRBV20-1	-	TRBJ1-3	SARDRGPGNTIY
TRBV19	medium-sized	TRBJ1-5	ASSIPGYNQPQH
TRBV20-1	-	TRBJ2-7	SARRMGDSYEQY
TRBV5-1	few	TRBJ2-5	ASSEGTGGRETQY
TRBV20-1	-	TRBJ2-4	SARETTGGKNIQY
TRBV11-2	-	TRBJ1-1	ASTEQGFTEAF
TRBV19	medium-sized	TRBJ1-6	ASLDRGNSPLH
TRBV20-1	few	TRBJ1-4	SVARGNEKLF
TRBV5-1	few	TRBJ2-5	ASSLGVSNSQETQY
TRBV7-2	-	TRBJ1-1	ASSQWGFGTEAF
TRBV29-1	large	TRBJ2-1	SVEGSGDEQF
TRBV20-1	few	TRBJ2-3	SASGETDTQY
TRBV5-1	few	TRBJ2-2	ASSLYRGDTGELF
TRBV5-1	-	TRBJ2-2	ASSLEPTGELF
TRBV19	-	TRBJ2-4	ASSAEDRGGYGNIQY
TRBV29-1	large	TRBJ2-1	SAIAGGPLGQF
TRBV7-9	many	TRBJ2-7	ASSKGLYEQY
TRBV28	-	TRBJ1-1	ASYEGQVRNTEAF
TRBV7-2	many	TRBJ2-2	ASSLGGSGTGELF
TRBV29-1	medium-sized	TRBJ1-1	SVGPDDTEAF
TRBV19	medium-sized	TRBJ1-1	ASSIQVIGSTEAF
TRBV10-3	few	TRBJ2-4	AISESGGGGADIQY
TRBV6-2/TRBV6-3	many	TRBJ2-6	ASSWVDSGANVLT
TRBV6-5	-	TRBJ2-7	ASSSGQGSSYEQY
TRBV5-6	medium-sized	TRBJ2-1	ASQGDRGNEQF
TRBV20-1	few	TRBJ2-1	SARLPGRRGNSYNEQF
TRBV6-5	medium-sized	TRBJ2-1	ASSTGDPSYNEQF
TRBV5-5	medium-sized	TRBJ2-7	ASSLVRPGGEQY
TRBV30	medium-sized	TRBJ2-1	AWSGGLYYNEQF
TRBV6-1	medium-sized	TRBJ2-1	ASRWTSGAYSYNEQF
TRBV19	medium-sized	TRBJ1-3	ASNSDRSSGNTIY
TRBV27	medium-sized	TRBJ2-3	ASSPTGPRTDTQY
TRBV7-2	few	TRBJ2-7	ASSTTSGGTYEQY
TRBV5-6	-	TRBJ1-1	ASSLGQVVNTEAF
TRBV5-6	few	TRBJ1-2	ASSAGTGLLASYGYT
TRBV6-5	medium-sized	TRBJ1-5	ASSYAGQPQH
TRBV15	-	TRBJ1-1	ATSREVKLAEAF
TRBV5-1	few	TRBJ2-1	ASSLGSYNEQF
TRBV6-5	medium-sized	TRBJ1-2	AIRQDNYGYT
TRBV6-5	medium-sized	TRBJ2-7	ASSYRATDYEQY
TRBV15	medium-sized	TRBJ1-6	ATSGSSYNSPLH
TRBV10-3	few	TRBJ1-6	AISSRRSTVGNSPLH
TRBV13	medium-sized	TRBJ2-1	ASSLLAGGAIPNEQF
TRBV7-2	-	TRBJ2-1	ASSTGYYSYNEQF
TRBV6-5	medium-sized	TRBJ1-3	ATQTASVSGNTIY